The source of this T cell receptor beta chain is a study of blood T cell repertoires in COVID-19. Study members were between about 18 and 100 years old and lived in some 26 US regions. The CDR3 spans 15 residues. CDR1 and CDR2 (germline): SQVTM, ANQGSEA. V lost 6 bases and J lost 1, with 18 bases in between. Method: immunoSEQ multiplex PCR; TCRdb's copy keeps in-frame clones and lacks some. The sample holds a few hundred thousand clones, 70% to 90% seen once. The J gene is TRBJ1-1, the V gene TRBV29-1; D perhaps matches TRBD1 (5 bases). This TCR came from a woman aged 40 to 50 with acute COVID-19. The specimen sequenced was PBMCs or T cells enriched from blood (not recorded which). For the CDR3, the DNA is TGCAGCGTCGACCGTTCCAGGGTTACGAACACTGAAGCTTTCTTT. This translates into CSVDRSRVTNTEAFF.